Described below is a single TCR beta chain sequence and its context. Its antigen is still unknown. The CDR3 contains 13 residues. The germline V and J ends were trimmed by 4 bases and 2 bases, with 8 bases remaining between them. Germline V CDR1 and CDR2: LGHNA, YSLEER. With 60 Vbeta and 13 Jbeta primers, the PCR was carried out. Clones were sequenced by immunoSEQ multiplex PCR, and TCRdb holds only the in-frame ones, with some missing. The sample shows 90,000 to 140,000 clones, around 63% of them seen only once. This sample is drawn from a study of cytomegalovirus exposure and HLA in healthy donors. General study results and limits: TCR beta sequences reportedly predicted most subjects' HLA-A and HLA-B alleles accurately. Later, an analysis found that common viral pathogens appeared to be linked with several of the most significant clusters. The authors later found most CMV-associated TCR beta chains appeared HLA-restricted.

Donors counted as nominally healthy when sampled, yet unrecorded immune exposures were likely. This chain links TRBV4-3 with TRBJ1-1, with D possibly being TRBD1 (5 bases). The clonotype was recovered from a man aged 25 to 40 in good health and CMV-seronegative. The sequenced sample consisted of PBMCs. The CDR3 region has the DNA TGCGCCAGCAGCCTGGGGACTAACACTGAAGCTTTCTTT. It specifies CASSLGTNTEAFF.